Below, 25 T cell receptor beta chains from the same sample are listed, as sequenced in a study of CD8 T cells in Susac syndrome (dated by TCRdb to 2018 to 2020). The library was generated by the immunoSEQ multiplex PCR assay. RNA was extracted using the RNeasy kit, and about 0.45 to 1 ug of the RNA was reverse transcribed with random hexamers. The public reads were run again by TCRdb, first through fastp at Q25 and then through MiXCR, and only productive beta chains were kept. For every CDR3 protein sequence, its rows merge into one entry that carries the most common genes and DNA. The sample table records 100,000 to 150,000 distinct CDR3 sequences; 90% to 95% of these occur just once. The ten most abundant clones make up more than 0.095% of the sample. The sequenced sample was CD4+ T cells from PBMCs. Receptors were obtained from a human donor in good health.

The chain couples TRBV7-2 to TRBJ2-1, with 8 nucleotides matching TRBD1. The CDR3 is 16 amino acids. Germline trimming cut 0 bases from V and 0 bases from J; bases unmatched to any gene: 1. Germline-derived CDR1 and CDR2 are SGHTA and FQGNSA. The CDR3: CASSLAGQGSYNEQFF. For the CDR3, the DNA is TGTGCCAGCAGCTTAGCAGGACAGGGCTCCTACAATGAGCAGTTCTTC.

The rearrangement joins TRBV7-9 to TRBJ2-5; 12 bases align to TRBD2. This CDR3 contains 16 residues. V dropped 5 bases and J dropped 5; count of bases not matched to a gene: 9. Germline-derived CDR1 and CDR2 are SEHNR and FQNEAQ (reference sequence). DNA for the CDR3: TGTGCCAGCAGCCCGACTAGCGGGAGTGGTCGTGAGACCCAGTACTTC. Translating gives CASSPTSGSGRETQYF. The whole variable domain, remainder taken from reference TRBV7-9 and TRBJ2-5, is DTGVSQNPRHKITKRGQNVTFRCDPISEHNRLYWYRQTLGQGPEFLTYFQNEAQLEKSRLLSDRFSAERPKGSFSTLEIQRTEQGDSAMYLCASSPTSGSGRETQYFGPGTRLLVL.

This chain links TRBV3-1 with TRBJ2-5; D remains unclear. Trimming removed 0 bases at V and 4 bases at J, with 12 bases between. Germline CDR1 and CDR2: LGHDT and YNNKEL (reference sequence). The CDR3 is 15 amino acids. CDR3: CASSQDRLEGETQYF. In DNA, the CDR3 is TGTGCCAGCAGCCAAGATCGGCTAGAAGGAGAGACCCAGTACTTC.

V is TRBV29-1 and J is TRBJ2-4; 12 bases are shared with TRBD2. Trimming at V came to 6 bases and at J to 6 bases, leaving 0 bases not matched to a gene. Looked up from germline, CDR1 is SQVTM and CDR2 is ANQGSEA. This CDR3 is built from 12 residues. The CDR3 spells CSVGLAGNIQYF. CDR3 in DNA: TGCAGCGTGGGACTAGCGGGAAACATTCAGTACTTC.

The rearrangement links TRBV3-1 to TRBJ2-7, with D tentatively TRBD1 or TRBD2 (5 bases each). Germline V CDR1 and CDR2: LGHDT, YNNKEL (reference sequence). V lost 1 base and J lost 0, with 7 bases in between. This CDR3 comprises 14 residues. CDR3 sequence (DNA): TGTGCCAGCAGCCAAGTTGGGACCTCCTACGAGCAGTACTTC. This sequence encodes CASSQVGTSYEQYF.

The rearrangement uses TRBV30 and TRBJ1-5; TRBD1 might be the D (6 bases). V lost 3 bases, J lost 6 bases, and 18 bases lay in between. CDR1 and CDR2 (germline): GTSNPN, SVGIG (reference sequence). The CDR3 is made up of 15 amino acids. The CDR3, as DNA: TGTGCCTGGAGCTCCGAAACAGGGAGAGGTCAGCCCCAGCATTTT. Translation gives CAWSSETGRGQPQHF.

This clonotype was seen a single time. The V call is TRBV18, the J call TRBJ1-1; the D is unclear. The CDR3 loop spans 13 amino acids. V shed 2 bases and J shed 5 bases, with 9 bases lying between them. CDR1 is KGHSH and CDR2 is LQKENI in the germline V gene. CDR3 nucleotide sequence: TGTGCCAGCTCACCAGCGGAACAAACTGAAGCTTTCTTT. This encodes CASSPAEQTEAFF.

Comment on this clonotype: This CDR3 is missing its conserved last phenylalanine or tryptophan, likely due to a read error. The CDR3 DNA reads as TGTGCCAGCAGCTTGGGACAGGGGGCTAACGAGCAGTACCTC. This sequence encodes CASSLGQGANEQYL. V is TRBV5-6 and J is TRBJ2-7; 10 bases match TRBD1. This CDR3 has 14 amino acids. Germline trimming cut 0 bases from V and 5 bases from J; bases unmatched to any gene: 2. The germline V gene encodes CDR1 SGHDT and CDR2 YYEEEE.

This clonotype was recorded only once. This chain links TRBV27 with TRBJ2-1; D is possibly TRBD2 (6 bases). The CDR3 consists of 11 residues. Germline CDR1 and CDR2: MNHEY and SMNVEV (reference sequence). The V gene lost 6 bases and the J gene lost 12 bases, with 12 bases spanning the gap. CDR3 sequence: CASSRASVQFF. As DNA, the CDR3 is TGTGCCAGCAGCCGGGCTAGCGTGCAGTTCTTC.

In this sample, this clonotype turned up once. V is TRBV12-3 or TRBV12-4 and J is TRBJ1-2; no clear D gene. This CDR3 is built from 15 residues. V lost 0 bases and J lost 0, with 8 bases in between. The CDR3 DNA reads TGTGCCAGCAGTTTAGCGCAGGTAGCTAACTATGGCTACACCTTC. Translated, it gives CASSLAQVANYGYTF.

This chain links TRBV24-1 with TRBJ1-4; D call uncertain. V shed 4 bases and J shed 8 bases, with 10 bases lying between them. CDR3 length: 13 amino acids. Germline values: CDR1 KGHDR, CDR2 SFDVKD. DNA for the CDR3: TGTGCCACCAGTGAAACAGTTCCCGAAAAACTGTTTTTT. Amino acids: CATSETVPEKLFF.

The chain employs TRBV30 and TRBJ1-2; D not resolved. The CDR3 length is 16 residues. Per germline, CDR1 GTSNPN and CDR2 SVGIG (reference sequence). Trimming pared 4 bases from V and 2 bases from J, leaving 20 bases between. CDR3 in DNA: TGTGCCTGGACTGACCCAGGACGGCGTCTGAACTATGGCTACACCTTC. This sequence encodes CAWTDPGRRLNYGYTF.

The chain uses TRBV29-1 and TRBJ1-2; 10 nucleotides agree with TRBD1. Trimming took 4 bases from V and 2 from J; bases not matched to a gene: 7. The CDR3 extends over 15 amino acids. Germline CDR1 reads SQVTM; CDR2 reads ANQGSEA. CDR3 in DNA: TGCAGCGTTGCCCGGGACAGGGGTCGAAACTATGGCTACACCTTC. This sequence encodes CSVARDRGRNYGYTF.

The chain uses TRBV20-1 and TRBJ2-3; tentatively, D is TRBD1 (5 bases). Trimming removed 3 bases from V and 4 bases from J, with 11 bases in between. This CDR3 is 13 amino acids long. Germline V CDR1 and CDR2: DFQATT, SNEGSKA (reference sequence). The CDR3 DNA reads TGCAGTGCTAGCAAGCAGGGTCCAGATACGCAGTATTTT. The encoded protein is CSASKQGPDTQYF.

The V gene is TRBV9, the J gene TRBJ2-5; D call uncertain. Trimming removed 4 bases at V and 1 base at J, with 14 bases between. This CDR3 has 15 amino acids. Germline V lookup: CDR1 SGDLS, CDR2 YYNGEE. The CDR3 nucleotides are TGTGCCAGCAGCAGAGCACAGCGAAGCCAAGAGACCCAGTACTTC. Translation: CASSRAQRSQETQYF.

This clonotype was seen only once. The chain combines TRBV28 with TRBJ2-1; 11 bases are shared with TRBD2. Losses at the gene ends were 3 bases for V and 2 bases for J; bases not matched to a gene: 3. There are 16 residues in the CDR3. Germline lookup yields CDR1 MDHEN and CDR2 SYDVKM. CDR3 loop: CASSFISGRAYNEQFF. CDR3 coding DNA: TGTGCCAGCAGTTTCATTAGCGGGAGGGCCTACAATGAGCAGTTCTTC.

This sequence joins TRBV9 and TRBJ2-7; 7 bases are shared with TRBD1. V was pared by 0 bases and J by 3 bases, with 6 bases of the junction left unmatched. Germline CDR1 and CDR2: SGDLS and YYNGEE. The CDR3 is 15 residues long. CDR3 residues: CASSVEGAHLYEQYF. The CDR3 DNA sequence: TGTGCCAGCAGCGTAGAGGGGGCGCATCTCTACGAGCAGTACTTC.

The chain couples TRBV5-6 to TRBJ2-7; 7 bases fit TRBD2. Germline assignment: CDR1 SGHDT and CDR2 YYEEEE. The CDR3 totals 14 residues. V was pared by 2 bases and J by 5 bases, with 7 bases of the junction left unmatched. This CDR3 is CASSLGGRTDEQYF. CDR3 bases: TGTGCCAGCAGCTTAGGCGGGAGAACGGACGAGCAGTACTTC.

This clonotype showed up just a few times. The chain links TRBV12-3 or TRBV12-4 to TRBJ1-5, with D unclear. The CDR3 sequence is 13 residues long. Trimming left V 6 bases short and J 0 bases short, with 6 bases between. CDR3 region: CASSQDSNQPQHF. In nucleotides, the CDR3 is TGTGCCAGCAGCCAGGATAGCAATCAGCCCCAGCATTTT.

V is TRBV30 and J is TRBJ1-2; D is perhaps TRBD1 (6 bases). In germline, CDR1 is GTSNPN, CDR2 SVGIG (reference sequence). The CDR3 has 13 amino acids. V was clipped by 3 bases and J by 2 bases, with 10 bases between them. CDR3 protein: CAWRTGRNYGYTF. CDR3 sequence (DNA): TGTGCCTGGAGAACAGGGCGGAACTATGGCTACACCTTC.

The chain joins TRBV3-1 to TRBJ2-2; D gene ambiguous. Between the trimmed V and J ends, which lost 4 bases and 6 bases, there was a span of 21 bases. CDR3 length: 17 residues. CDR1 and CDR2 from the germline V gene are LGHDT and YNNKEL (reference sequence). CDR3 DNA sequence: TGTGCCAGCAGCCTAACCAATCTTGGGCAAAACTCCGGGGAGCTGTTTTTT. It encodes CASSLTNLGQNSGELFF. Variable domain in full (rest from reference TRBV3-1 and TRBJ2-2): DTAVSQTPKYLVTQMGNDKSIKCEQNLGHDTMYWYKQDSKKFLKIMFSYNNKELIINETVPNRFSPKSPDKAHLNLHINSLELGDSAVYFCASSLTNLGQNSGELFFGEGSRLTVL.

This chain uses TRBV3-1 with TRBJ2-7; 7 bases map to TRBD2. The V gene's germline CDR1 is LGHDT and CDR2 YNNKEL (reference sequence). Trimming cost V 4 bases and J 7 bases; bases outside gene matches: 7. The CDR3 is 13 amino acids. The CDR3 loop reads CASSPGGVREQYF. CDR3 DNA: TGTGCCAGCAGCCCTGGGGGGGTACGAGAGCAGTACTTC.

Details on this clonotype: Germline and junction disagree at one end, which may indicate a read error. The rearrangement joins TRBV5-4 to TRBJ1-2; D gene unclear. Germline CDR1 is SGHNT and CDR2 is YYREEE (reference sequence). The CDR3 has 13 residues. CDR3 sequence: CASSLKGLYDYTF. The CDR3 DNA is TGTGCCAGCAGCTTGAAGGGCCTCTATGACTACACCTTC.

This clonotype has just one count. This chain connects TRBV6-6 to TRBJ2-3, with TRBD2 as a possible D gene (6 bases). V was clipped by 9 bases and J by 2 bases, with 18 bases between them. The CDR3 is made up of 15 amino acids. Germline CDR1 is MNHNY and CDR2 is SVGAGI (reference sequence). Written as DNA, the CDR3 is TGTGCCAGTGGGGGGAGGCGGGGCCCCACAGATACGCAGTATTTT. It specifies CASGGRRGPTDTQYF.

The chain uses TRBV23-1 and TRBJ2-7; D is unclear. TRBV23-1 is an ORF, and what it does is uncertain. The CDR3 is made up of 15 amino acids. V was cut by 4 bases and J by 5 bases, with 18 bases left in between. The CDR3 sequence: CASSPRADLFHEQYF. The CDR3 nucleotides are TGCGCCAGCAGTCCCCGGGCAGACCTCTTCCACGAGCAGTACTTC.